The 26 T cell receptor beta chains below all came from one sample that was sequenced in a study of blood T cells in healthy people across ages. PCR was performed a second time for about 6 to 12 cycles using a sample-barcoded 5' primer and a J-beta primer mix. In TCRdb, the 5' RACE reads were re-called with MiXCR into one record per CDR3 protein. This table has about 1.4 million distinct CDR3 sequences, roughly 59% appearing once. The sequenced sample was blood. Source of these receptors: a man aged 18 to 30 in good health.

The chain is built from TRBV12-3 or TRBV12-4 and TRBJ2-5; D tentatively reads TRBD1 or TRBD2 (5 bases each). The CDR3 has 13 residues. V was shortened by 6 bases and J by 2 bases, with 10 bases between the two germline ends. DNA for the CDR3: TGTGCCAGCAGGTCGGGGCCTCAAGAGACCCAGTACTTC. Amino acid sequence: CASRSGPQETQYF.

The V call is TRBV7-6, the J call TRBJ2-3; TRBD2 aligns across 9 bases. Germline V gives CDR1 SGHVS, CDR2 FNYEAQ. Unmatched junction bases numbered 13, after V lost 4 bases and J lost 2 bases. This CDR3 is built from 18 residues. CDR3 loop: CASSYGNRASGVTDTQYF. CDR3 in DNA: TGTGCCAGCAGCTACGGAAACCGGGCTAGCGGGGTCACAGATACGCAGTATTTT.

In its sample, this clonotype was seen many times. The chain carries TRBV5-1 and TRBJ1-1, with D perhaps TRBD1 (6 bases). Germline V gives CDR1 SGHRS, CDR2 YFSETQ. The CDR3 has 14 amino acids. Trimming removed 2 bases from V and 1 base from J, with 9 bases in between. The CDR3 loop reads CASSLQGPNTEAFF. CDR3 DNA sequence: TGCGCCAGCAGCTTACAGGGACCGAACACTGAAGCTTTCTTT. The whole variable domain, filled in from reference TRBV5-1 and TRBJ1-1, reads KAGVTQTPRYLIKTRGQQVTLSCSPISGHRSVSWYQQTPGQGLQFLFEYFSETQRNKGNFPGRFSGRQFSNSRSEMNVSTLELGDSALYLCASSLQGPNTEAFFGQGTRLTVV.

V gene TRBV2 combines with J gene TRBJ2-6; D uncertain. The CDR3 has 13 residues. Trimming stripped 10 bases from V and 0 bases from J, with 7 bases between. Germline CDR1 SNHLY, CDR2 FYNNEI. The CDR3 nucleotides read TGTGCCACCCACAGCTCTGGGGCCAACGTCCTGACTTTC. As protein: CATHSSGANVLTF.

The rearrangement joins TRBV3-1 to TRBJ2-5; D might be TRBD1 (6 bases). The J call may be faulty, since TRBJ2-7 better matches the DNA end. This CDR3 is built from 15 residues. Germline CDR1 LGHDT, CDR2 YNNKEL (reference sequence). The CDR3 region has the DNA TGTGCCAGCAGCCAGGTGGCAGGGGATCCCGACGAGCAGTACTTC. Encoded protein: CASSQVAGDPDEQYF.

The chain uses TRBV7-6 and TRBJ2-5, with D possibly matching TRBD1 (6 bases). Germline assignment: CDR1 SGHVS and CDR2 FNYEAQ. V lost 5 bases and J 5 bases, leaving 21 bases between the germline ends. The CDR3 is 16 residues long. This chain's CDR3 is CASSTYLQGTEETQYF. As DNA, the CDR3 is TGTGCCAGCAGCACCTATCTCCAGGGGACGGAGGAGACCCAGTACTTC.

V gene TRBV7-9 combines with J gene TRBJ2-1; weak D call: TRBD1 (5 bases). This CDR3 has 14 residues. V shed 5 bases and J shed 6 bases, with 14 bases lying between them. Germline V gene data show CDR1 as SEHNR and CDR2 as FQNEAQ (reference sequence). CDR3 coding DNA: TGTGCCAGCAGCCCCGGCGTAGGGGTCAATGAGCAGTTCTTC. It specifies CASSPGVGVNEQFF.

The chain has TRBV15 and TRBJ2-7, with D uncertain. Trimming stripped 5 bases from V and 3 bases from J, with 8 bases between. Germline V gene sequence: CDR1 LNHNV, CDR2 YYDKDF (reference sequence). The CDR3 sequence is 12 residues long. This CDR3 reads CATSAKGYEQYF. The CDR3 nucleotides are TGTGCCACCAGCGCTAAGGGCTACGAGCAGTACTTC.

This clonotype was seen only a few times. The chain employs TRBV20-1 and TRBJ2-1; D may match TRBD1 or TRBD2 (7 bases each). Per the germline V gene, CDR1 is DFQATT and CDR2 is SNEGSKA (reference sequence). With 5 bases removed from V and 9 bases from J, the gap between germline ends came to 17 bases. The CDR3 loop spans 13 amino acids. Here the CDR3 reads CSAAQTGRGEQFF. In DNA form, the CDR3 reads TGCAGTGCTGCACAGACAGGGAGGGGTGAGCAGTTCTTC.

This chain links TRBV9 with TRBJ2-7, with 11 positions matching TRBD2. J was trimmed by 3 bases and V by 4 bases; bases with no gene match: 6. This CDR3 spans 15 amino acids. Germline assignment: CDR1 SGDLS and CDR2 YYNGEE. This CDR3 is CASSPRLAGLYEQYF. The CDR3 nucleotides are TGTGCCAGCAGCCCACGACTAGCGGGGCTCTACGAGCAGTACTTC. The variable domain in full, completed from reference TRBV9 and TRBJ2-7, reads DSGVTQTPKHLITATGQRVTLRCSPRSGDLSVYWYQQSLDQGLQFLIQYYNGEERAKGNILERFSAQQFPDLHSELNLSSLELGDSALYFCASSPRLAGLYEQYFGPGTRLTVT.

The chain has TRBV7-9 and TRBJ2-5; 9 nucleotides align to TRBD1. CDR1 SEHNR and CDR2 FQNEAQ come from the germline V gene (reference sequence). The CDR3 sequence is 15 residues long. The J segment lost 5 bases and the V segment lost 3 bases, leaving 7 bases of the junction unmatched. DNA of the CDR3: TGTGCCAGCAGCTTTGTCACAGGGGGCGAGGAGACCCAGTACTTC. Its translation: CASSFVTGGEETQYF. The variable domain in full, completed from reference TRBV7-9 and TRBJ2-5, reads DTGVSQNPRHKITKRGQNVTFRCDPISEHNRLYWYRQTLGQGPEFLTYFQNEAQLEKSRLLSDRFSAERPKGSFSTLEIQRTEQGDSAMYLCASSFVTGGEETQYFGPGTRLLVL.

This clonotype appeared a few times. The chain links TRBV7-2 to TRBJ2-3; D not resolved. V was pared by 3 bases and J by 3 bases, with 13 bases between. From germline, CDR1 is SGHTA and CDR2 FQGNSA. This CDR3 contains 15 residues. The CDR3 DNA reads TGTGCCAGCAGCTTGGCGGTCATAGGTACAGATACGCAGTATTTT. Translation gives CASSLAVIGTDTQYF.

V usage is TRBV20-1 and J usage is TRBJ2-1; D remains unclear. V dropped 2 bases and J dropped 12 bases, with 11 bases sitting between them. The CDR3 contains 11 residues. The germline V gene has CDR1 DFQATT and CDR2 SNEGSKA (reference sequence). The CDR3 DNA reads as TGCAGTGCTAGACAGATAGCAGGGCAGTTCTTC. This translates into CSARQIAGQFF.

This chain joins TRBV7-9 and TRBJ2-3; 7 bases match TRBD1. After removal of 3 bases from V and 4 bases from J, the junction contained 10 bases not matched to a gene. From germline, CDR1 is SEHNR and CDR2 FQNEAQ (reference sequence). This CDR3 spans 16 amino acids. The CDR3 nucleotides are TGTGCCAGCAGCTTGGGGACAGTCGAATATGCAGATACGCAGTATTTT. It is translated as CASSLGTVEYADTQYF.

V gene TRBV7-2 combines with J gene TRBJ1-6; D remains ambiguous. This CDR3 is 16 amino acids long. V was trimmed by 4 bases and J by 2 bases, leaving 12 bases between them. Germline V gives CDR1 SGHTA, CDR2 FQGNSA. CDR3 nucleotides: TGTGCCAGCAGCTCCGGGCTAACACCCTATAATTCACCCCTCCACTTT. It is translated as CASSSGLTPYNSPLHF.

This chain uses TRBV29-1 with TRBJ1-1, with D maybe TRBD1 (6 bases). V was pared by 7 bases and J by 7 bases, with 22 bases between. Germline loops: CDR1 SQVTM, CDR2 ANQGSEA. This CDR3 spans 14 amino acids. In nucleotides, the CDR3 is TGCAGCGCCCTTGGACAGAGTGAAAGGCTTGAAGCTTTCTTT. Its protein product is CSALGQSERLEAFF.

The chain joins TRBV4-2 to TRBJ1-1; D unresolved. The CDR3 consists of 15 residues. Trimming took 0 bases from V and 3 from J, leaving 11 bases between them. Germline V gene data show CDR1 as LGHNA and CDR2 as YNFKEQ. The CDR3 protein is CASSQDGRSDTEAFF. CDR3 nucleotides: TGTGCCAGCAGCCAAGACGGCAGGAGTGACACTGAAGCTTTCTTT.

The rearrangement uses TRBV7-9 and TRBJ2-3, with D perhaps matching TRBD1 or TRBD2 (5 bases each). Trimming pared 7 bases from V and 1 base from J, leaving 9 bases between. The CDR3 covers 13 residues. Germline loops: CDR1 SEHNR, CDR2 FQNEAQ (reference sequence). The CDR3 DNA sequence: TGTGCCAGCATTCGAGGGGGCACAGATACGCAGTATTTT. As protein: CASIRGGTDTQYF. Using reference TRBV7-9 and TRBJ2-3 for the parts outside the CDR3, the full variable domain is DTGVSQNPRHKITKRGQNVTFRCDPISEHNRLYWYRQTLGQGPEFLTYFQNEAQLEKSRLLSDRFSAERPKGSFSTLEIQRTEQGDSAMYLCASIRGGTDTQYFGPGTRLTVL.

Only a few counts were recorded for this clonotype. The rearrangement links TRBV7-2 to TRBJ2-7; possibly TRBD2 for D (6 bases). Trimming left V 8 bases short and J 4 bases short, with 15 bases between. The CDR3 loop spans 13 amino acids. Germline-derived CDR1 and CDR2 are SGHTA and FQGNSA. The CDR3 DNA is TGTGCCAGCGAGAATAGCGGAGAGTACGAGCAGTACTTC. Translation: CASENSGEYEQYF. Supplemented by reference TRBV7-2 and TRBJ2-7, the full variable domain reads GAGVSQSPSNKVTEKGKDVELRCDPISGHTALYWYRQSLGQGLEFLIYFQGNSAPDKSGLPSDRFSAERTGGSVSTLTIQRTQQEDSAVYLCASENSGEYEQYFGPGTRLTVT.

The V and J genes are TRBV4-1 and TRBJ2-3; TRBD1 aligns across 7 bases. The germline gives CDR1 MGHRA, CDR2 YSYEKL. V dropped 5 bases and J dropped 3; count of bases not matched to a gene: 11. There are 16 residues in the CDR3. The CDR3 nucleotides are TGCGCCAGCAGCTCCCATCGGGACAGCCCGACAGATACGCAGTATTTT. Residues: CASSSHRDSPTDTQYF.

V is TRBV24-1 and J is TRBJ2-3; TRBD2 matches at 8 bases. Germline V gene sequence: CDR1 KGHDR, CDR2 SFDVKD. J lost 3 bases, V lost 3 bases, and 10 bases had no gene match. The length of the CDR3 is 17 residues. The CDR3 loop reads CATSDPTKAGETDTQYF. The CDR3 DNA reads TGTGCCACCAGTGATCCCACCAAAGCGGGAGAGACAGATACGCAGTATTTT.

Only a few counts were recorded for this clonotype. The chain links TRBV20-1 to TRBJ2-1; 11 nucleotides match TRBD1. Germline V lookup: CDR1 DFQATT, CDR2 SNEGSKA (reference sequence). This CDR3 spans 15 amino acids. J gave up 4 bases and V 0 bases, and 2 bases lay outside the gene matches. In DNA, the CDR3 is TGCAGTGCTAGAGACGGGACAGGGGGATACAATGAGCAGTTCTTC. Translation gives CSARDGTGGYNEQFF.

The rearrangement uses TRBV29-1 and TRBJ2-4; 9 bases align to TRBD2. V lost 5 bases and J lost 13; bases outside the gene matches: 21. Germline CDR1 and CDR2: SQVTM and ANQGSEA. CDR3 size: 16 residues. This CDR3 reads CSVRGWGPSGVNEQYF. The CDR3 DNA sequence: TGCAGCGTTAGAGGTTGGGGCCCTAGCGGGGTCAATGAGCAGTACTTC.

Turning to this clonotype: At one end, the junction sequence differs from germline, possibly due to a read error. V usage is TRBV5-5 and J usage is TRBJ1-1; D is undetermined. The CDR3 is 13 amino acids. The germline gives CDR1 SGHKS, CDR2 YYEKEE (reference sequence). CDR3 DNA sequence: TGTGGCAGCAGGAGGTGGGTGAACACTGAAGCTTTCTTT. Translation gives CGSRRWVNTEAFF.

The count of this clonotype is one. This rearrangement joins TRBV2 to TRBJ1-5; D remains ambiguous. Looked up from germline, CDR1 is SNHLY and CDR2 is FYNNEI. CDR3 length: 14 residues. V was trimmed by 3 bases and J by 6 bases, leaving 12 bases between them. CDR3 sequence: CASSELGRSQPQHF. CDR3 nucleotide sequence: TGTGCCAGCAGTGAGCTTGGCCGAAGTCAGCCCCAGCATTTT. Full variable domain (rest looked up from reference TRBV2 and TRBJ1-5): EPEVTQTPSHQVTQMGQEVILRCVPISNHLYFYWYRQILGQKVEFLVSFYNNEISEKSEIFDDQFSVERPDGSNFTLKIRSTKLEDSAMYFCASSELGRSQPQHFGDGTRLSIL.

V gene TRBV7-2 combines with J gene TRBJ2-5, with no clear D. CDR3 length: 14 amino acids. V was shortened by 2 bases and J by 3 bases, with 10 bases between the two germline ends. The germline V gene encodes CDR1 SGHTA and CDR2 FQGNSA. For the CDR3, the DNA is TGTGCCAGCAGCTTAAATGGGGTGGAAGAGACCCAGTACTTC. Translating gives CASSLNGVEETQYF. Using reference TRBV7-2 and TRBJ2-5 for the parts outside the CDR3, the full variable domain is GAGVSQSPSNKVTEKGKDVELRCDPISGHTALYWYRQSLGQGLEFLIYFQGNSAPDKSGLPSDRFSAERTGGSVSTLTIQRTQQEDSAVYLCASSLNGVEETQYFGPGTRLLVL.